Included here is one TCR beta chain sequence, with context. The sample carries other DNA sequences with the same CDR3. This entry comes from a study of shared clonotypes between healthy human individuals. Germline CDR1 MNHEY, CDR2 SVGAGI. The CDR3 totals 13 residues. V was shortened by 2 bases and J by 4 bases, with 8 bases between the two germline ends. Sequenced by immunoSEQ multiplex PCR; TCRdb stores in-frame clones only, minus some. The repertoire has about 2 million clones, just under 95% of them found once; the top ten carry approximately 1.2%. Naive CD8 cells, CD45RO-negative and positively selected for CCR7, excluded terminally differentiated effector memory CD45RA+ cells.

The chain joins TRBV6-5 to TRBJ1-2; D remains unclear. The TCR originated in a man younger than 35 in good health. Sample: naive CD8+ T cells sorted from blood. The CDR3: CASSYGVSYGYTF. DNA of the CDR3: TGTGCCAGCAGTTACGGGGTGAGCTATGGCTACACCTTC.